The rows below give T cell receptor beta chains drawn from one sample of a study of identical twins. TCRdb passed the 5' RACE reads through MiXCR, listing each CDR3 protein once. The sample carries hundreds of thousands of distinct CDR3 sequences, 18% recorded once. This same sample was also part of a study on T cells expressing NK-cell markers.

The sequenced sample consisted of PBMCs. All receptors come from a woman younger than 35 in good health. Both conserved end residues are part of each CDR3. D genes are given only for firm matches. Rows may omit the clone size; those that give it use once, few, many or a size class.

v_call	clone_size	d_call	j_call	cdr3_nt	cdr3_aa
TRBV12-3/TRBV12-4	many	TRBD2	TRBJ2-1	TGTGCCAGCAGATGGGTAGCGGGAGAGTACAATGAGCAGTTCTTC	CASRWVAGEYNEQFF
TRBV20-1	.	TRBD1	TRBJ2-7	TGCAGTGCTGGAGCAGGGGGCGCAGGGTACGAGCAGTACTTC	CSAGAGGAGYEQYF
TRBV29-1	few	.	TRBJ2-7	TGCAGCGTTCAAATACAGGGCCACGAGCAGTACTTC	CSVQIQGHEQYF
TRBV6-2/TRBV6-3	many	.	TRBJ2-3	TGTGCCAGCAGTTATGCAGATACGCAGTATTTT	CASSYADTQYF
TRBV7-2	few	.	TRBJ1-2	TGTGCCAGCAGCCCAACATCAGGTCCCTACACCTTC	CASSPTSGPYTF
TRBV6-5	few	TRBD1	TRBJ1-6	TGTGCCAGCAGTTACACGGACAGGGGGCGGAATTCACCCCTCCACTTT	CASSYTDRGRNSPLHF
TRBV5-1	few	.	TRBJ2-5	TGCGCCAGCAGCGGAGGACTTACCGAGACCCAGTACTTC	CASSGGLTETQYF
TRBV20-1	.	TRBD1	TRBJ1-1	TGCAGTGCTATCAGGGGACAGGGGGAAGCTTTCTTT	CSAIRGQGEAFF
TRBV7-9	.	.	TRBJ2-1	TGTGCCAGCAGCTTCCGGGACGTTCCACCTGAGCAGTTCTTC	CASSFRDVPPEQFF
TRBV6-6	.	.	TRBJ1-1	TGTGCCAGCAGTTCTAGCCTTACCGTCCGTCAGGGTAGGATGAACACTGAAGCTTTCTTT	CASSSSLTVRQGRMNTEAFF
TRBV12-3/TRBV12-4	few	TRBD2	TRBJ2-7	TGTGCCAGCAGGGCGGGGGGGCCCTCCTACGAGCAGTACTTC	CASRAGGPSYEQYF
TRBV6-2/TRBV6-3	few	.	TRBJ1-2	TGTGCCAGCAGCACGAGGGTCGACGGCTACACCTTC	CASSTRVDGYTF
TRBV5-4	few	.	TRBJ1-2	TGTGCCAGCAGCCCCGCCGAGTGGTATGGCTACACCTTC	CASSPAEWYGYTF
TRBV29-1	.	.	TRBJ2-1	TGCAGCGTTGCCATAGGGTGGGATGAGCAGTTCTTC	CSVAIGWDEQFF
TRBV9	.	.	TRBJ2-2	TGTGCCAGCAGCGTAGACAGGGAGGGTTTCGGGGAGCTGTTTTTT	CASSVDREGFGELFF
TRBV10-3	few	.	TRBJ2-5	TGTGCCATCAGTGACCTTACAAAAGAGACCCAGTACTTC	CAISDLTKETQYF
TRBV12-3/TRBV12-4	.	.	TRBJ2-6	TGTGCCAGCAGGCCTCCGGGACATCTCTCTGGGGCCAACGTCCTGACTTTC	CASRPPGHLSGANVLTF
TRBV27	.	.	TRBJ1-1	TGTGCCAGCAGTTTGACAGGCCCACCGGGGACTGAAGCTTTCTTT	CASSLTGPPGTEAFF
TRBV29-1	.	.	TRBJ2-1	TGCAGCGTTGGGAGGGCCATATCCTACAATGAGCAGTTCTTC	CSVGRAISYNEQFF
TRBV5-1	many	.	TRBJ2-3	TGTGCCAGCAGTTTGGCGGGACGGACAGATACGCAGTATTTT	CASSLAGRTDTQYF
TRBV20-1	few	.	TRBJ2-3	TGCAGTGCTCCAAGGCGGGCAGGGAAGGCAGATACGCAGTATTTT	CSAPRRAGKADTQYF
TRBV20-1	.	.	TRBJ2-3	TGCAGTGCAATTCCGGGGAACACAGATACGCAGTATTTT	CSAIPGNTDTQYF
TRBV29-1	.	.	TRBJ2-5	TGCAGCCAAACCGGGACCTCACAAGAGACCCAGTACTTC	CSQTGTSQETQYF
TRBV5-1	few	TRBD1	TRBJ2-5	TGCGCCAGCAGCTTTAAGGGACAGGGGCAAGAGACCCAGTACTTC	CASSFKGQGQETQYF
TRBV7-9	few	.	TRBJ2-7	TGTGCCAGCAGCTTGGGGACCTACGACTCCTACGAGCAGTACTTC	CASSLGTYDSYEQYF
TRBV12-3/TRBV12-4	few	TRBD2	TRBJ2-2	TGTGCCAGCAGTTCTCCTAGCGGGGGGAACACCGGGGAGCTGTTTTTT	CASSSPSGGNTGELFF
TRBV7-8	.	.	TRBJ2-1	TGTGCCAGCAGCGCGGATTGGTGGGATGAGCAGTTCTTC	CASSADWWDEQFF
TRBV7-2	few	.	TRBJ1-3	TGTGCCAGCAGCTATCCCGGACAAGGAAACACCATATATTTT	CASSYPGQGNTIYF
TRBV12-3/TRBV12-4	few	.	TRBJ2-1	TGTGCCAGCGGGGGGTGGAATGAGCAGTTCTTC	CASGGWNEQFF
TRBV12-3/TRBV12-4	.	.	TRBJ1-1	TGTGCCACCACGGAGGAGAAGAACACTGAAGCTTTCTTT	CATTEEKNTEAFF
TRBV20-1	.	.	TRBJ1-5	TGCAGTGCTAGAGGCTGGGGTGAGCAGCCCCAGCATTTT	CSARGWGEQPQHF
TRBV11-2	few	TRBD1	TRBJ2-5	TGTGCCAGCAGCGCCGGGACAGGGCGCCAAGAGACCCAGTACTTC	CASSAGTGRQETQYF
TRBV24-1	few	TRBD2	TRBJ2-1	TGTGCCACCAGTGATGCGGGGGTTAGGAACAATGAGCAGTTCTTC	CATSDAGVRNNEQFF
TRBV12-3/TRBV12-4	many	.	TRBJ2-1	TGTGCCAGCACCATGACGGACGGATGGGATGAGCAGTTCTTC	CASTMTDGWDEQFF
TRBV10-3	.	TRBD2	TRBJ2-1	TGTGCCATCAGTGAACTGACTAGCGGTCCCTACAATGAGCAGTTCTTC	CAISELTSGPYNEQFF